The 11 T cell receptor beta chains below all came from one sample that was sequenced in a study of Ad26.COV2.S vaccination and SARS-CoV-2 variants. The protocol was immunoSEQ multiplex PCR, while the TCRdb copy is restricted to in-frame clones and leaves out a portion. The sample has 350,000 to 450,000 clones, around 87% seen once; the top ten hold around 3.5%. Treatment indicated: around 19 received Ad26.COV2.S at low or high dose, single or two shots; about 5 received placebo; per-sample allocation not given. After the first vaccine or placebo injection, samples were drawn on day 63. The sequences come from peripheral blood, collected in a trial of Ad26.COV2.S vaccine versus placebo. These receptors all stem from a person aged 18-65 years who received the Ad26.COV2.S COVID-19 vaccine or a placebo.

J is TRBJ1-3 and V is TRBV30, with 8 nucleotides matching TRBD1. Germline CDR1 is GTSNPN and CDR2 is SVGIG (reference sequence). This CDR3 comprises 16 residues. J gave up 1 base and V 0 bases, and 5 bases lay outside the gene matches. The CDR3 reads CAWSVGQGKSGNTIYF. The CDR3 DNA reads TGTGCCTGGAGTGTCGGACAGGGAAAGTCTGGAAACACCATATATTTT.

CDR3 in amino acids: CASSYSAEISYTF. The CDR3 nucleotides read TGTGCCAGCAGTTATTCGGCAGAAATCAGTTACACCTTC. This chain joins TRBV6-2 or TRBV6-3 and TRBJ1-2; D is undetermined. Germline CDR1 and CDR2: MNHEY and SVGEGT. This CDR3 has 13 residues. V was cut by 3 bases and J by 11 bases, with 16 bases left in between.

CDR3 sequence reads: CASSPRQGNNYGYTF. CDR3 DNA: TGTGCCAGCAGCCCTAGACAGGGAAACAACTATGGCTACACCTTC. V gene TRBV5-4 combines with J gene TRBJ1-2, with TRBD1 matching 7 bases. This CDR3 has 15 residues. The germline V gene has CDR1 SGHNT and CDR2 YYREEE (reference sequence). Losses at the gene ends were 4 bases for V and 2 bases for J; bases not matched to a gene: 8.

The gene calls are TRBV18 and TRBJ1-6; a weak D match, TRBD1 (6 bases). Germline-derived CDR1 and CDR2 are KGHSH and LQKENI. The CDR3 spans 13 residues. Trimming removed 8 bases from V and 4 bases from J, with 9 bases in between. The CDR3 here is CASAQGYNSPLHF. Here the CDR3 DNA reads TGTGCCAGCGCACAGGGATATAATTCACCCCTCCACTTT. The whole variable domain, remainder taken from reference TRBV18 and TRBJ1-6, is NAGVMQNPRHLVRRRGQEARLRCSPMKGHSHVYWYRQLPEEGLKFMVYLQKENIIDESGMPKERFSAEFPKEGPSILRIQQVVRGDSAAYFCASAQGYNSPLHFGNGTRLTVT.

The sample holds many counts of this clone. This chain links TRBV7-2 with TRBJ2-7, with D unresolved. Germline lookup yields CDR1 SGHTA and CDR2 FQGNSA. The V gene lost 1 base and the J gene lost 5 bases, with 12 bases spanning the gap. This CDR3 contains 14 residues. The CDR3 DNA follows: TGTGCCAGCAGCTTAGGTCCCCGTAGCAACGAGCAGTACTTC. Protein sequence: CASSLGPRSNEQYF.

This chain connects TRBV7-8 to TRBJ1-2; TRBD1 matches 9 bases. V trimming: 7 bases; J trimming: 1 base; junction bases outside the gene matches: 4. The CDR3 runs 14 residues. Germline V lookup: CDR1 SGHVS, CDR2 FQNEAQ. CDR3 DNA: TGTGCCAGCATCCCGGGACAGGGTAACTATGGCTACACCTTC. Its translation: CASIPGQGNYGYTF.

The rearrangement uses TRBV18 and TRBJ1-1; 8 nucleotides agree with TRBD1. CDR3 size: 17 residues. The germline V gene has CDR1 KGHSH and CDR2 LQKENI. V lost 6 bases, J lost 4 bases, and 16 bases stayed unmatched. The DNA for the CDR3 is TGTGCCAGCTCCCCCAGAAGCGCAGGGGGCTCTTCCACTGAAGCTTTCTTT. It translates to CASSPRSAGGSSTEAFF.

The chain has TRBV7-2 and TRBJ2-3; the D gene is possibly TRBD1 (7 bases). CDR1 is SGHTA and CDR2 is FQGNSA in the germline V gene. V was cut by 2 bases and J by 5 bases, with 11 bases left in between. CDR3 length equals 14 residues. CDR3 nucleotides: TGTGCCAGCAGCTTATCAGGGGGAGGAGATACGCAGTATTTT. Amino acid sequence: CASSLSGGGDTQYF. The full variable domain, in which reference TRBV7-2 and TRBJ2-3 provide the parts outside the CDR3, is GAGVSQSPSNKVTEKGKDVELRCDPISGHTALYWYRQSLGQGLEFLIYFQGNSAPDKSGLPSDRFSAERTGGSVSTLTIQRTQQEDSAVYLCASSLSGGGDTQYFGPGTRLTVL.

CDR3 sequence (DNA): TGTGCCAGCAGTAGCGGGGACACCTACGAGCAGTACTTC. This translates into CASSSGDTYEQYF. The chain couples TRBV6-2 or TRBV6-3 to TRBJ2-7; D is perhaps TRBD2 (7 bases). From germline, CDR1 is MNHEY and CDR2 SVGEGT. The ends were cut back, 5 bases at V and 2 bases at J, with 10 bases in the middle. CDR3 length: 13 residues.

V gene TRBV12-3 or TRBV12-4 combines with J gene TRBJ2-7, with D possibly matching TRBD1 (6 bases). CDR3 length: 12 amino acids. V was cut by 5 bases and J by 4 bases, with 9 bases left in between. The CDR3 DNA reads TGTGCCAGCAGTAAGGACAGTTACGAGCAGTACTTC. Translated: CASSKDSYEQYF.

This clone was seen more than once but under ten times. The DNA for the CDR3 is TGTGCCAGCAGCGCCCTCGACAGGGGGCTCCCCTTGAACACTGAAGCTTTCTTT. Encoded protein: CASSALDRGLPLNTEAFF. V gene TRBV9 combines with J gene TRBJ1-1; 10 bases agree with TRBD1. Germline assignment: CDR1 SGDLS and CDR2 YYNGEE. The CDR3 sequence is 18 residues long. J was trimmed by 0 bases and V by 3 bases; bases with no gene match: 11. The full variable domain, in which reference TRBV9 and TRBJ1-1 provide the parts outside the CDR3, is DSGVTQTPKHLITATGQRVTLRCSPRSGDLSVYWYQQSLDQGLQFLIQYYNGEERAKGNILERFSAQQFPDLHSELNLSSLELGDSALYFCASSALDRGLPLNTEAFFGQGTRLTVV.